The 9 T cell receptor beta chains presented below share a single source sample, sequenced in a study of blood T cell repertoires in COVID-19 (dated by TCRdb to the early 2020s). Libraries were prepared through the immunoSEQ multiplex PCR assay. TCRdb mirrors the immuneACCESS table, restricted to in-frame sequences. Some clones are absent from its copies; in checked studies, under half trace to an unresolved V gene, and the reason for the others is unknown. The sample includes about 69,000 clones, with 79% observed a single time. The ten most abundant clones make up more than 15% of the sample. The sample comprised peripheral blood. The receptors here all came from a man in his 60s with acute or convalescent COVID-19.

In this sample, this clone turned up once. The V and J genes are TRBV10-1 and TRBJ1-2; no definite D call. The CDR3 has 13 amino acids. V was trimmed by 3 bases and J by 1 base, leaving 6 bases between them. Germline CDR1 and CDR2: WNHNN and SYGVQD (reference sequence). DNA for the CDR3: TGCGCCAGCAGTGAACACGATAACTATGGCTACACCTTC. Protein: CASSEHDNYGYTF.

The chain combines TRBV6-5 with TRBJ2-2; possible D gene TRBD1, 5 bases. V was clipped by 4 bases and J by 4 bases, with 13 bases between them. The V gene's germline CDR1 is MNHEY and CDR2 SVGAGI. This CDR3 is built from 15 residues. The DNA for the CDR3 is TGTGCCAGCAGTTGGACACCTCTTGGCACCGGGGAGCTGTTTTTT. Translating it yields CASSWTPLGTGELFF.

This chain uses TRBV3-1 (or the pseudogene TRBV3-2) with TRBJ1-1, with TRBD1 as a possible D gene (5 bases). Germline V gene sequence: CDR1 LGHDT, CDR2 YNNKEL (reference sequence). V was clipped by 0 bases and J by 4 bases, with 24 bases between them. The CDR3 extends over 19 amino acids. The CDR3 protein is CASSQDWGGNPDAGTEAFF. CDR3 sequence (DNA): TGTGCCAGCAGCCAAGATTGGGGCGGGAATCCCGACGCGGGCACTGAAGCTTTCTTT.

This chain connects TRBV10-2 to TRBJ2-3, with 12 positions matching TRBD1. From germline, CDR1 is WSHSY and CDR2 SAAADI. The CDR3 length is 15 residues. V shed 3 bases, J shed 6 bases, and the junction held 4 bases outside the gene matches. CDR3 amino acids: CASSDWGQGADTQYF. The CDR3 nucleotides are TGCGCCAGCAGTGATTGGGGACAGGGGGCCGATACGCAGTATTTT.

This clone appeared a few times. The V gene is TRBV23-1, the J gene TRBJ2-7, with D tentatively TRBD2 (6 bases). TRBV23-1 is labeled an ORF, and its function is uncertain. The germline V and J ends were trimmed by 7 bases and 6 bases, with 25 bases remaining between them. CDR3 size: 16 residues. The chain's CDR3 is CASTHSRDSSHSEQYF. Written as DNA, the CDR3 is TGCGCCAGCACCCATTCCCGGGACTCCTCCCATTCCGAGCAGTACTTC.

The chain has TRBV14 and TRBJ1-1; a possible D gene is TRBD1 (6 bases). The CDR3 has 13 amino acids. Trimming pared 6 bases from V and 4 bases from J, leaving 12 bases between. CDR1 SGHDN and CDR2 FVKESK come from the germline V gene. The CDR3 coding sequence is TGTGCCAGCAGACCACAGGGACGCACTGAAGCTTTCTTT. Amino acids: CASRPQGRTEAFF. The whole variable domain, filled in from reference TRBV14 and TRBJ1-1, reads EAGVTQFPSHSVIEKGQTVTLRCDPISGHDNLYWYRRVMGKEIKFLLHFVKESKQDESGMPNNRFLAERTGGTYSTLKVQPAELEDSGVYFCASRPQGRTEAFFGQGTRLTVV.

To note about this clone: The identical CDR3 is also encoded by other nucleotide sequences in the sample. The chain couples TRBV10-3 to TRBJ1-5, with no clear D. This CDR3 has 15 amino acids. V lost 3 bases to trimming and J lost 1 base, with 10 bases between them. The V gene's germline CDR1 is ENHRY and CDR2 SYGVKD. Here the CDR3 reads CAISEGRNSNQPQHF. CDR3 nucleotide sequence: TGTGCCATCAGTGAAGGCAGGAACAGCAATCAGCCCCAGCATTTT.

The chain links TRBV4-3 to TRBJ2-7, with a possible D match to TRBD1 (5 bases). CDR3 length equals 15 residues. Germline V gene sequence: CDR1 LGHNA, CDR2 YSLEER. V lost 0 bases to trimming and J lost 3 bases, with 12 bases between them. The CDR3 DNA reads TGCGCCAGCAGCCAAGATCGTGACAGTTTCTACGAGCAGTACTTC. Protein product: CASSQDRDSFYEQYF.

As to this clone: This is likely a read error, given that the CDR3 carries no conserved phenylalanine or tryptophan at its end. The limits of the CDR3 on the DNA are not certain, so only TCRdb's listed CDR3 is given. The rearrangement links TRBV6-2 or TRBV6-3 to TRBJ1-4. The CDR3 spans 13 residues, counting both ends. Germline V gene lookup returns CDR1 MNHEY and CDR2 SVGEGT. The chain's CDR3 is CASSWERGNGWLI.